This T cell receptor (beta chain) emerged from a study of a mutant IDH1 vaccine in newly diagnosed glioma. On the study more broadly: Those enrolled had earlier been treated with radiotherapy, temozolomide, or both, mostly both. Notes on the study in general: Alterations occurring in top peripheral T cell clonotypes seemed unrelated to pseudoprogression.

Regarding this clone: Its specificity is not known.

Time point defined: week 47, end of study. Every vaccination contained 300 ug of the mutant IDH1 20-mer peptide and was paired with topical imiquimod. TCRdb keeps only in-frame clones here, not all; method: immunoSEQ multiplex PCR. The sample includes 45,000 to 55,000 clones, 84% of them seen just once. The germline V gene encodes CDR1 MNHEY and CDR2 SVGAGI. V trimming: 6 bases; J trimming: 3 bases; junction bases outside the gene matches: 9. The CDR3 has 15 amino acids. The receptor comes from a woman aged 25 to 45 with glioma. Some clones in this sample may be carry-over from other donors' samples. The sample here was PBMCs, taken from a glioma patient whose treatment included an IDH1 peptide vaccine. The chain couples TRBV6-5 to TRBJ2-7, with 9 bases identical to TRBD1. In nucleotides, the CDR3 is TGTGCCAGCAGCCGGCCGGGACAGGGTCTCTACGAGCAGTACTTC. It encodes CASSRPGQGLYEQYF.